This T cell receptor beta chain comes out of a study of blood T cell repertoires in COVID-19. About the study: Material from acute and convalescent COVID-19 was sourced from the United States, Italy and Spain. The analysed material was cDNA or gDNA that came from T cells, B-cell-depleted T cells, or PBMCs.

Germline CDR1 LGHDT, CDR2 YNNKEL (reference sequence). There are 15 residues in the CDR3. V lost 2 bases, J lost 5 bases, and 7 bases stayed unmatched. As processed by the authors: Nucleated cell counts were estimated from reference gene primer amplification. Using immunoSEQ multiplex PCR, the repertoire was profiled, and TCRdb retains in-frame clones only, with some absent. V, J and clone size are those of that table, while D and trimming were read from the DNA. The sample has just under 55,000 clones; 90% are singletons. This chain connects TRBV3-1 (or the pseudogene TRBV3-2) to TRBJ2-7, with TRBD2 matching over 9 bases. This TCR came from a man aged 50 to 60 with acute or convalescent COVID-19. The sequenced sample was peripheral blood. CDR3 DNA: TGTGCCAGCAGCCAATCGGGACTAGCCCCCCACGAGCAGTACTTC. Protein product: CASSQSGLAPHEQYF.